The source of this T cell receptor beta chain is a study of OX40 agonist ivuxolimab in advanced cancers. Study background: Three patients got partial responses; one had hepatocellular carcinoma and two had cutaneous melanoma. Study-level results: Low normalized clonal expansion also occurred in some nonresponding patients.

The CDR3 is 13 amino acids. V was pared by 0 bases and J by 5 bases, with 7 bases between. The germline gives CDR1 MNHEY, CDR2 SMNVEV (reference sequence). Patients were excluded for autoimmune disease history or systemic immunosuppression. Blood was sampled at baseline, cycle 4 day 1, and cycle 7 day 1. Remarks on this clone: Its antigen is currently unknown.

Assay used: immunoSEQ multiplex PCR; TCRdb lists only in-frame clones, some missing. Of around 26,000 clones listed, 85% to 90% are singletons. The V and J genes are TRBV27 and TRBJ1-1; D uncertain. The input for sequencing was CD4+ or CD8+ T cells sorted from blood, taken in a trial of the OX40 agonist ivuxolimab. The receptor's source is an adult with an advanced solid tumor such as melanoma, head and neck, liver or kidney cancer. The CDR3: CASSLSYGTEAFF. CDR3 DNA sequence: TGTGCCAGCAGTTTATCTTACGGAACTGAAGCTTTCTTT.